These 20 T cell receptor beta chains were sequenced from one sample in a study of cytomegalovirus exposure and HLA in healthy donors. Here immunoSEQ multiplex PCR was the method, and the copy in TCRdb shows in-frame clones only, minus some. The table lists 200,000 or so clones, more than 75% of them singletons. Specimen: PBMCs. All receptors come from a woman aged 18 to 35 in good health and CMV-seropositive.

The chain employs TRBV27 and TRBJ2-5; tentative D call: TRBD1 (5 bases). Germline lookup yields CDR1 MNHEY and CDR2 SMNVEV (reference sequence). This CDR3 has 13 amino acids. The V end lost 1 base, the J end lost 5 bases, and 8 bases lay between the germline ends. As DNA, the CDR3 is TGTGCCAGCAGTTTATGGCAGGGCGAGACCCAGTACTTC. Amino acids: CASSLWQGETQYF.

The chain recombines TRBV2 with TRBJ1-1, with D possibly being TRBD1 (5 bases). The CDR3 covers 13 residues. Germline values: CDR1 SNHLY, CDR2 FYNNEI. Trimming left V 3 bases short and J 1 base short, with 6 bases between. The CDR3 DNA sequence: TGTGCCAGCAGTGACGACAGGAACACTGAAGCTTTCTTT. It translates to CASSDDRNTEAFF.

The chain recombines TRBV6-1 with TRBJ1-1; D is possibly TRBD1 (5 bases). CDR3 size: 14 residues. The germline V gene has CDR1 MNHNS and CDR2 SASEGT. Trimming removed 8 bases from V and 3 bases from J, with 16 bases in between. The CDR3 sequence is CASYGFGGDTEAFF. Written as DNA, the CDR3 is TGTGCCAGCTACGGCTTTGGAGGGGACACTGAAGCTTTCTTT.

This chain joins TRBV7-9 and TRBJ1-2; possible D gene TRBD1, 6 bases. Germline loops: CDR1 SEHNR, CDR2 FQNEAQ (reference sequence). This CDR3 has 12 amino acids. V gave up 3 bases and J gave up 8 bases, with 10 bases separating them. For the CDR3, the DNA is TGTGCCAGCAGCTTGGAACAGGGCGGCTACACCTTC. Protein sequence: CASSLEQGGYTF.

The chain has TRBV19 and TRBJ2-3; 11 bases map to TRBD1. This CDR3 has 15 residues. The trim removed 1 base at V and 5 bases at J, leaving 2 bases unmatched. Germline lookup yields CDR1 LNHDA and CDR2 SQIVND (reference sequence). The DNA for the CDR3 is TGTGCCAGTAGTATAGGGGACAGGGGGATAGATACGCAGTATTTT. Translating gives CASSIGDRGIDTQYF. The whole variable domain, filled in from reference TRBV19 and TRBJ2-3, reads DGGITQSPKYLFRKEGQNVTLSCEQNLNHDAMYWYRQDPGQGLRLIYYSQIVNDFQKGDIAEGYSVSREKKESFPLTVTSAQKNPTAFYLCASSIGDRGIDTQYFGPGTRLTVL.

J is TRBJ1-3 and V is TRBV30; D is undetermined. V was trimmed by 1 base and J by 8 bases, leaving 12 bases between them. Per the germline V gene, CDR1 is GTSNPN and CDR2 is SVGIG (reference sequence). This CDR3 is built from 13 residues. The CDR3 region is CAWSAGSRDTIYF. CDR3 bases: TGTGCCTGGAGTGCCGGCAGTCGGGACACCATATATTTT. Looking up the rest from reference TRBV30 and TRBJ1-3 gives the full variable domain: SQTIHQWPATLVQPVGSPLSLECTVEGTSNPNLYWYRQAAGRGLQLLFYSVGIGQISSEVPQNLSASRPQDRQFILSSKKLLLSDSGFYLCAWSAGSRDTIYFGEGSWLTVV.

J is TRBJ2-1 and V is TRBV5-1; 7 positions agree with TRBD2. The germline gives CDR1 SGHRS, CDR2 YFSETQ. V shed 7 bases, J shed 2 bases, and the junction held 9 bases outside the gene matches. The CDR3 extends over 15 amino acids. CDR3: CASATSDPTYNEQFF. The DNA for the CDR3 is TGCGCCAGCGCCACTAGCGACCCGACCTACAATGAGCAGTTCTTC.

This chain uses TRBV4-1 with TRBJ2-1; TRBD1 might be the D (6 bases). Germline CDR1 reads MGHRA; CDR2 reads YSYEKL. The CDR3 runs 15 residues. V lost 3 bases and J 6 bases, leaving 15 bases between the germline ends. CDR3 loop: CASSHQGRGLNEQFF. CDR3 coding DNA: TGCGCCAGCAGCCACCAGGGGCGAGGGCTCAATGAGCAGTTCTTC.

In its sample, this clone was seen once. J is TRBJ2-2 and V is TRBV9; maybe TRBD1 (6 bases). The CDR3 has 17 amino acids. Germline V gene lookup returns CDR1 SGDLS and CDR2 YYNGEE. V was cut by 2 bases and J by 0 bases, with 14 bases left in between. The CDR3 loop reads CASSVELQGSNTGELFF. The CDR3 DNA follows: TGTGCCAGCAGCGTTGAACTACAGGGTTCGAACACCGGGGAGCTGTTTTTT.

The chain is built from TRBV20-1 and TRBJ2-1; D ambiguous. CDR1 DFQATT and CDR2 SNEGSKA come from the germline V gene (reference sequence). The CDR3 is made up of 10 amino acids. V was pared by 5 bases and J by 4 bases, with 3 bases between. This CDR3 is CSASYNEQFF. The CDR3 nucleotides read TGCAGTGCTTCTTACAATGAGCAGTTCTTC.

The CDR3 loop reads CASSSSDRAGEQYF. The CDR3 coding sequence is TGTGCCAGCAGTTCCTCGGACAGGGCAGGCGAGCAGTACTTC. The chain recombines TRBV28 with TRBJ2-7; the match to TRBD1 covers 8 bases. The CDR3 extends over 14 amino acids. The germline V gene has CDR1 MDHEN and CDR2 SYDVKM. The junction had 8 bases not matched to a gene; V was cut back by 4 bases and J by 6 bases.

This clone was detected only a few times. The chain recombines TRBV14 with TRBJ2-1, with a tentative D call TRBD2 (6 bases). Germline loops: CDR1 SGHDN, CDR2 FVKESK. The CDR3 consists of 16 residues. The V and J ends lost 1 base and 1 base respectively, with 11 bases between them. CDR3 amino acids: CASSQGGGRSYNEQFF. DNA of the CDR3: TGTGCCAGCAGCCAAGGTGGAGGGAGATCCTACAATGAGCAGTTCTTC.

J is TRBJ2-3 and V is TRBV29-1; TRBD2 might be the D (5 bases). The CDR3 covers 16 residues. Trimming removed 2 bases from V and 0 bases from J, with 15 bases in between. The germline gives CDR1 SQVTM, CDR2 ANQGSEA. Here the CDR3 DNA reads TGCAGCGTTGAATTCGAATTAGGCGGGAGCACAGATACGCAGTATTTT. Amino acid sequence: CSVEFELGGSTDTQYF.

V and J are TRBV4-1 and TRBJ1-1; no clear D gene. Germline assignment: CDR1 MGHRA and CDR2 YSYEKL. The V gene lost 3 bases and the J gene lost 2 bases, with 10 bases spanning the gap. CDR3 size: 14 residues. CDR3 bases: TGCGCCAGCAGCCAGGCTGGAGTAAACACTGAAGCTTTCTTT. This encodes CASSQAGVNTEAFF.

This chain links TRBV19 with TRBJ1-2; tentative D call: TRBD1 (6 bases). CDR1 is LNHDA and CDR2 is SQIVND in the germline V gene (reference sequence). CDR3 size: 14 residues. The V end lost 3 bases, the J end lost 3 bases, and 11 bases lay between the germline ends. The CDR3: CASSIPTGYYGYTF. The CDR3 DNA reads as TGTGCCAGTAGTATCCCTACAGGGTACTATGGCTACACCTTC.

J is TRBJ2-1 and V is TRBV19; TRBD2 matches 8 bases. The V and J ends lost 4 bases and 3 bases, in that order; junction bases with no gene match: 14. Germline V CDR1 and CDR2: LNHDA, SQIVND (reference sequence). There are 18 residues in the CDR3. This CDR3 is CASSRDPPGLVSYNEQFF. The CDR3 DNA reads TGTGCCAGTAGTAGAGACCCCCCGGGACTAGTGAGCTACAATGAGCAGTTCTTC.

CDR3 loop: CASSVEGLGYGYTF. CDR3 nucleotide sequence: TGTGCCAGCAGTGTGGAGGGCCTCGGCTATGGCTACACCTTC. The chain couples TRBV2 to TRBJ1-2, with D hard to call. Germline CDR1 is SNHLY and CDR2 is FYNNEI. The CDR3 spans 14 residues. Trimming took off 4 bases at V and 4 bases at J, with 13 bases between the two ends.

This sequence joins TRBV27 and TRBJ1-2; maybe TRBD1 (6 bases). Germline V CDR1 and CDR2: MNHEY, SMNVEV (reference sequence). V was clipped by 4 bases and J by 3 bases, with 12 bases between them. The CDR3 contains 14 residues. The CDR3 bases are TGTGCCAGCAGTTCCGCCAGGGGCGACTATGGCTACACCTTC. Translating gives CASSSARGDYGYTF.

In this sample, this clone turned up once. The chain carries TRBV27 and TRBJ2-1, with TRBD2 matching over 11 bases. This CDR3 has 14 residues. Germline lookup yields CDR1 MNHEY and CDR2 SMNVEV (reference sequence). With 8 bases clipped from V and 6 bases from J, the junction kept 6 bases outside the gene matches. Written as DNA, the CDR3 is TGTGCCAGCGGCGGACTAGCGGGTATCAATGAGCAGTTCTTC. As protein: CASGGLAGINEQFF.

The J gene is TRBJ2-7, the V gene TRBV28; TRBD1 aligns across 8 bases. In germline, CDR1 is MDHEN, CDR2 SYDVKM. The CDR3 is 15 residues long. The V gene end was trimmed by 4 bases and the J gene end by 3 bases; junction bases not matched to a gene: 8. The CDR3, as DNA: TGTGCCAGCAGTTCGTCAGGGGGCACGTTCTACGAGCAGTACTTC. Its translation is CASSSSGGTFYEQYF.